The 5 T cell receptor beta chains presented below share a single source sample, sequenced in a study of blood T cell repertoires in COVID-19. The table came from immunoSEQ multiplex PCR; TCRdb's copy has only in-frame clones and leaves some out. The table has over 200,000 clones, around 88% seen once. Sequences were obtained from peripheral blood. These receptors all stem from a man in his late teens or twenties with active or convalescent COVID-19.

This chain links TRBV5-1 with TRBJ1-1; 10 nucleotides align to TRBD1. V shed 4 bases, J shed 4 bases, and the junction held 7 bases outside the gene matches. Germline CDR1 reads SGHRS; CDR2 reads YFSETQ. CDR3 length: 15 residues. Here the CDR3 reads CASSKTRDRGTEAFF. The CDR3 region has the DNA TGCGCCAGCAGCAAAACCCGGGACAGGGGCACTGAAGCTTTCTTT.

V usage is TRBV6-2 or TRBV6-3 and J usage is TRBJ2-5; TRBD1 might be the D (6 bases). V was trimmed by 6 bases and J by 5 bases, leaving 16 bases between them. Germline CDR1 MNHEY, CDR2 SVGEGT. CDR3 size: 14 residues. CDR3 region: CASSNTGSQETQYF. CDR3 nucleotide sequence: TGTGCCAGCAGCAACACAGGGAGCCAGGAGACCCAGTACTTC.

Notes on this clone: A junction end diverges from the germline sequence, so it may reflect a read error. Distinct nucleotide sequences in the sample also encode this CDR3. The chain combines TRBV19 with TRBJ1-1; D not resolved. CDR3 length: 13 amino acids. Germline V lookup: CDR1 LNHDA, CDR2 SQIVND (reference sequence). CDR3 coding DNA: TGTGCCAGTAGCATAGGAGGGAACACTGAAGCTTTCTTT. Its protein is CASSIGGNTEAFF.

The chain has TRBV28 and TRBJ1-6, with D possibly matching TRBD1 (6 bases). V was shortened by 2 bases and J by 9 bases, with 17 bases between the two germline ends. CDR1 is MDHEN, CDR2 SYDVKM, per germline. The length of the CDR3 is 16 residues. The CDR3 coding sequence is TGTGCCAGCAGTTTACCCATACAGGGCGGGCGTTCACCCCTCCACTTT. Its protein product is CASSLPIQGGRSPLHF.

This clone has only one observation. The rearrangement uses TRBV21-1 and TRBJ2-7; the table's TRBD2 call for D was not verified on the DNA. TRBV21-1 is termed a pseudogene. The CDR3 runs to 16 residues. The CDR3 region has the DNA TGTGCCGGGCCCTGCTTTATTAGCGGGAAACGAGACGAGCAGTACTTC. Its protein product is CAGPCFISGKRDEQYF.